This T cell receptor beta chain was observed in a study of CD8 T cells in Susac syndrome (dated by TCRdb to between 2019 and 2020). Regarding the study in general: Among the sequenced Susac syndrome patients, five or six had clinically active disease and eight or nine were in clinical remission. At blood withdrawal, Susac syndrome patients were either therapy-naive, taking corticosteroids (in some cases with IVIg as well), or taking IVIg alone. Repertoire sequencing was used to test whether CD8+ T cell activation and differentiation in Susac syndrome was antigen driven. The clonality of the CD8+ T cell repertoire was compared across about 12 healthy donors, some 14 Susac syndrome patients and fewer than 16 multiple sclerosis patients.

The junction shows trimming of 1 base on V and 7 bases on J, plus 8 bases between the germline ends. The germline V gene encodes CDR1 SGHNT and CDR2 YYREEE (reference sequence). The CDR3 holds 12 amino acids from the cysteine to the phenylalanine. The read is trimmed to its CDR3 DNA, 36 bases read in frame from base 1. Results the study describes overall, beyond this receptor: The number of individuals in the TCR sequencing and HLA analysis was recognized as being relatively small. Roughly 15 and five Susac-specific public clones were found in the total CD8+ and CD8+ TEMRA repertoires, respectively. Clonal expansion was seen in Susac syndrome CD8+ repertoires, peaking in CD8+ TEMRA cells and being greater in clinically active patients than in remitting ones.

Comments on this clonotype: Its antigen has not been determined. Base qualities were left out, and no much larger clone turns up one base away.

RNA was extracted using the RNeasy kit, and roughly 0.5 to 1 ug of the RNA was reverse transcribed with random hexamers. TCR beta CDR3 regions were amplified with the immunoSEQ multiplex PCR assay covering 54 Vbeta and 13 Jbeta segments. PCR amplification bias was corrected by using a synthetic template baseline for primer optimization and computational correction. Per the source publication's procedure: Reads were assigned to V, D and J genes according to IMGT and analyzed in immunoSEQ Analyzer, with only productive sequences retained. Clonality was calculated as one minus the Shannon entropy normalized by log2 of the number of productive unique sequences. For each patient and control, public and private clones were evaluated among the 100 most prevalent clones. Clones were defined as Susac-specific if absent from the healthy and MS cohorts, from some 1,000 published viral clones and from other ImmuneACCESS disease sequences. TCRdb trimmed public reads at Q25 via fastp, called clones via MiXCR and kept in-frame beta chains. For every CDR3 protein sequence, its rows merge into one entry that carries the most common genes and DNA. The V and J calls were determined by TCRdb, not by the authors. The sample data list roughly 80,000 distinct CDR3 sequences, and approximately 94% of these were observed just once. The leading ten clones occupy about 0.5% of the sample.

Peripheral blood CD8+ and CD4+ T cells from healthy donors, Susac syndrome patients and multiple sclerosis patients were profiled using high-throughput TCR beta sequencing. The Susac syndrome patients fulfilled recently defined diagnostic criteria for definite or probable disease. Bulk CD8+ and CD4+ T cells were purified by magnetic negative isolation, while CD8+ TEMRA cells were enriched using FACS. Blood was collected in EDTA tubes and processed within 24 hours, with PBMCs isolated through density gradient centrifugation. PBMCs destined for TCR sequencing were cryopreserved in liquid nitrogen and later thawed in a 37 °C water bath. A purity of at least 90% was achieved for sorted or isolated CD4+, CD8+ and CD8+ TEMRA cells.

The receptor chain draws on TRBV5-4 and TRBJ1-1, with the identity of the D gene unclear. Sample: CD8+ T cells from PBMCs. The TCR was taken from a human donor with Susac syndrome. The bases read TGTGCCAGCAGCTTGAGTAGGGATGAAGCTTTCTTT. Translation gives CASSLSRDEAFF.